This entry lists 30 T cell receptor beta chains sequenced from one sample in a study of cytomegalovirus exposure and HLA in healthy donors (dated by TCRdb to the late 2010s). The library was generated by the immunoSEQ multiplex PCR assay. For the multiplex PCR, a mixture combining 60 forward primers for TCR Vbeta segments and 13 reverse primers for TCR Jbeta segments was used. TCRdb limited this immuneACCESS table to in-frame rearrangements with V and J called. A share of clones is missing; checked studies link under half to unresolved V genes, and the rest is unexplained. The sample table lists some 160,000 clones, 84% of them with a count of one. Clones ranked in the top ten supply approximately 2.7% of the sample. The sample taken for sequencing was PBMCs. All receptors come from a boy younger than 10 in good health and CMV-seronegative.

The rearrangement joins TRBV6-5 to TRBJ2-1; tentatively, D is TRBD2 (5 bases). The CDR3 is 12 amino acids. Germline-derived CDR1 and CDR2 are MNHEY and SVGAGI. V was shortened by 5 bases and J by 9 bases, with 11 bases between the two germline ends. In nucleotides, the CDR3 is TGTGCCAGCAGTACACGACGGGGTGAGCAGTTCTTC. It codes for CASSTRRGEQFF.

The chain carries TRBV6-4 and TRBJ2-3, with D maybe TRBD1 (6 bases). With 0 bases removed from V and 5 bases from J, the gap between germline ends came to 12 bases. There are 15 residues in the CDR3. The germline V gene has CDR1 MRHNA and CDR2 SNTAGT. CDR3 amino acids: CASSDSVTGQDTQYF. The CDR3 DNA reads TGTGCCAGCAGTGACTCAGTGACAGGTCAAGATACGCAGTATTTT.

This clone was seen more than once but under ten times. The chain carries TRBV5-3 and TRBJ1-2; D gene unclear. TRBV5-3 is annotated as an ORF whose role is uncertain. The CDR3 runs to 15 residues. The germline V and J ends were trimmed by 6 bases and 4 bases, with 19 bases remaining between them. Here the CDR3 reads CARTTGPPRTYGYTF. The DNA for the CDR3 is TGTGCCAGAACCACTGGTCCCCCCCGAACCTATGGCTACACCTTC.

The V gene is TRBV9, the J gene TRBJ2-3, with D perhaps TRBD2 (7 bases). Trimming took off 4 bases at V and 5 bases at J, with 14 bases between the two ends. This CDR3 contains 14 residues. Germline values: CDR1 SGDLS, CDR2 YYNGEE. The CDR3 is CASSPAGAGDTQYF. The CDR3 DNA reads TGTGCCAGCAGCCCCGCGGGGGCCGGAGATACGCAGTATTTT.

CDR3 sequence (DNA): TGTGCCAGCTCACCACAGGGGCTCGGCGGCTATGGCTACACCTTC. It specifies CASSPQGLGGYGYTF. J is TRBJ1-2 and V is TRBV18; a weak D match, TRBD1 (5 bases). The germline V gene encodes CDR1 KGHSH and CDR2 LQKENI. This CDR3 contains 15 residues. Trimming took off 1 base at V and 4 bases at J, with 13 bases between the two ends.

The CDR3 reads CASSQERGPGNTIYF. For the CDR3, the DNA is TGTGCCAGCAGCCAAGAAAGGGGTCCTGGAAACACCATATATTTT. This chain links TRBV4-2 with TRBJ1-3, with D perhaps matching TRBD1 (5 bases). Germline V gene lookup returns CDR1 LGHNA and CDR2 YNFKEQ. This CDR3 spans 15 amino acids. V was pared by 0 bases and J by 2 bases, with 8 bases between.

The genes are TRBV4-1 and TRBJ1-3; D gene ambiguous. CDR1 MGHRA and CDR2 YSYEKL come from the germline V gene. Between the trimmed V and J ends, which lost 0 bases and 1 base, there was a span of 16 bases. This CDR3 contains 18 residues. This chain's CDR3 is CASSQDRVGLNSGNTIYF. Written as DNA, the CDR3 is TGCGCCAGCAGCCAAGATCGGGTCGGATTGAATTCTGGAAACACCATATATTTT.

The rearrangement links TRBV13 to TRBJ1-5, with D maybe TRBD1 (6 bases). Germline CDR1 and CDR2: PRHDT and FYEKMQ (reference sequence). Deletions cut 0 bases from V and 1 base from J, with 7 bases between. CDR3 length: 15 residues. Here the CDR3 reads CASSLGDSSNQPQHF. In DNA, the CDR3 is TGTGCCAGCAGCTTAGGGGACAGCAGCAATCAGCCCCAGCATTTT. Full variable domain (rest looked up from reference TRBV13 and TRBJ1-5): AAGVIQSPRHLIKEKRETATLKCYPIPRHDTVYWYQQGPGQDPQFLISFYEKMQSDKGSIPDRFSAQQFSDYHSELNMSSLELGDSALYFCASSLGDSSNQPQHFGDGTRLSIL.

The V and J genes are TRBV25-1 and TRBJ2-7, with a tentative D call TRBD1 (5 bases). CDR3 length: 14 residues. V was clipped by 3 bases and J by 5 bases, with 14 bases between them. CDR1 and CDR2 (germline): MGHDK, SYGVNS. CDR3 loop: CASSDPAVGDEQYF. The CDR3 nucleotides are TGTGCCAGCAGTGACCCCGCAGTAGGGGACGAGCAGTACTTC.

The chain carries TRBV5-4 and TRBJ1-4, with TRBD1 matching over 10 bases. V lost 3 bases to trimming and J lost 8 bases; unmatched junction nucleotides: 7. The CDR3 has 15 residues. In germline, CDR1 is SGHNT, CDR2 YYREEE (reference sequence). The CDR3 is CASSSGQGSREKLFF. CDR3 nucleotide sequence: TGTGCCAGCAGCTCGGGACAGGGGAGTAGGGAAAAACTGTTTTTT.

The rearrangement joins TRBV2 to TRBJ2-5; 7 nucleotides align to TRBD1. Unmatched junction bases numbered 9, after V lost 7 bases and J lost 4 bases. The CDR3 covers 14 residues. The germline V gene has CDR1 SNHLY and CDR2 FYNNEI. This CDR3 is CASTRLDRVETQYF. DNA of the CDR3: TGTGCCAGCACCCGGCTTGACAGGGTAGAGACCCAGTACTTC.

The V and J genes are TRBV10-3 and TRBJ1-6; TRBD1 agrees at 9 bases. The V gene's germline CDR1 is ENHRY and CDR2 SYGVKD. J lost 3 bases, V lost 0 bases, and 3 bases had no gene match. The CDR3 is 17 residues long. The chain's CDR3 is CAISESTGGFYNSPLHF. The CDR3 nucleotides read TGTGCCATCAGTGAGTCGACAGGGGGTTTCTATAATTCACCCCTCCACTTT.

The rearrangement joins TRBV7-3 to TRBJ2-1, with a possible D match to TRBD2 (6 bases). V lost 3 bases and J 2 bases, leaving 20 bases between the germline ends. Per the germline V gene, CDR1 is SGHTA and CDR2 is FQGTGA. This CDR3 is built from 18 residues. In DNA, the CDR3 is TGTGCCAGCAGCTTTCACCCGACTAGGGCGGTGGCCTACAATGAGCAGTTCTTC. It translates to CASSFHPTRAVAYNEQFF.

J is TRBJ1-1 and V is TRBV6-1, with TRBD1 identical over 9 bases. The ends lost 6 bases at V and 5 bases at J; junction bases unmatched: 7. CDR1 is MNHNS, CDR2 SASEGT, per germline. CDR3 length: 14 residues. CDR3 residues: CASSHRDRATEAFF. CDR3 DNA sequence: TGTGCCAGCAGCCACCGGGACAGGGCAACTGAAGCTTTCTTT.

This clone was counted between two and nine times. The V call is TRBV6-4, the J call TRBJ2-5; the match to TRBD2 covers 10 bases. The CDR3 loop spans 16 amino acids. Germline loops: CDR1 MRHNA, CDR2 SNTAGT. With V trimmed by 3 bases and J by 5 bases, 9 bases remained unmatched. The CDR3 region is CASSEGPSGGPETQYF. Written as DNA, the CDR3 is TGTGCCAGCAGTGAAGGTCCTAGCGGGGGCCCGGAGACCCAGTACTTC.

The genes are TRBV25-1 and TRBJ2-3; a weak D match, TRBD2 (6 bases). V lost 8 bases and J 1 base, leaving 22 bases between the germline ends. This CDR3 is 17 amino acids long. The germline CDR1 and CDR2 sequences are MGHDK and SYGVNS. Here the CDR3 DNA reads TGTGCCAGCGGACCCCTATTGGGGCGGGGTCGCACAGATACGCAGTATTTT. It specifies CASGPLLGRGRTDTQYF. The whole variable domain, remainder taken from reference TRBV25-1 and TRBJ2-3, is EADIYQTPRYLVIGTGKKITLECSQTMGHDKMYWYQQDPGMELHLIHYSYGVNSTEKGDLSSESTVSRIRTEHFPLTLESARPSHTSQYLCASGPLLGRGRTDTQYFGPGTRLTVL.

This rearrangement joins TRBV10-3 to TRBJ2-1; D is possibly TRBD1 (6 bases). Germline assignment: CDR1 ENHRY and CDR2 SYGVKD. Trimming cost V 10 bases and J 8 bases, with 27 bases left between them. This CDR3 region has 16 residues. CDR3 sequence reads: CATTFGQPGTEDEQFF. The CDR3, as DNA: TGTGCCACCACCTTCGGACAGCCCGGGACCGAGGATGAGCAGTTCTTC.

This clone was counted only a few times. The rearrangement links TRBV18 to TRBJ1-1; no reliable D call. The V and J ends lost 3 bases and 4 bases respectively, with 15 bases between them. Germline V gene lookup returns CDR1 KGHSH and CDR2 LQKENI. The CDR3 totals 15 residues. CDR3 loop: CASSPPPLILTEAFF. CDR3 nucleotide sequence: TGTGCCAGCTCACCTCCCCCGTTAATACTCACTGAAGCTTTCTTT.

The V and J genes are TRBV5-4 and TRBJ2-5, with 9 bases that match TRBD1. Losses at the gene ends were 4 bases for V and 5 bases for J; bases not matched to a gene: 12. The CDR3 totals 16 residues. Germline CDR1 and CDR2: SGHNT and YYREEE (reference sequence). CDR3 bases: TGTGCCAGCAGCCTAGCCGACAGGGGGGTATGGGAGACCCAGTACTTC. Translation gives CASSLADRGVWETQYF.

This chain connects TRBV6-5 to TRBJ2-1; weak D call: TRBD2 (5 bases). Looked up from germline, CDR1 is MNHEY and CDR2 is SVGAGI. Trimming removed 6 bases from V and 5 bases from J, with 17 bases in between. The CDR3 runs 15 residues. As DNA, the CDR3 is TGTGCCAGCAGCCGCACCCTGAACGGGGACAATGAGCAGTTCTTC. This codes for CASSRTLNGDNEQFF.

The rearrangement joins TRBV27 to TRBJ2-1, with 14 bases aligning to TRBD2. Trimming cost V 7 bases and J 5 bases; bases outside gene matches: 10. Germline CDR1 reads MNHEY; CDR2 reads SMNVEV (reference sequence). This CDR3 is built from 17 residues. The CDR3 DNA reads TGTGCCAGCAACGGACTAGCGGGGGGCGGGGTTCACAATGAGCAGTTCTTC. It yields the protein CASNGLAGGGVHNEQFF.

This clone came up once. This chain uses TRBV9 with TRBJ2-5; TRBD2 might be the D (7 bases). V was cut by 4 bases and J by 11 bases, with 21 bases left in between. The germline V gene encodes CDR1 SGDLS and CDR2 YYNGEE. This CDR3 contains 14 residues. The CDR3, as DNA: TGTGCCAGCAGCTTAGGGGGGGATTTGGGAGAGCAGTACTTC. The encoded protein is CASSLGGDLGEQYF.

V is TRBV12-5 and J is TRBJ1-1; maybe TRBD1 (6 bases). The V end lost 6 bases, the J end lost 1 base, and 24 bases lay between the germline ends. The CDR3 runs 18 residues. Per the germline V gene, CDR1 is LGHNT and CDR2 is FRNRAP. CDR3 in DNA: TGTGCTAGTGGCCACAAACTGGGGGAGGGGGAGCGGAACACTGAAGCTTTCTTT. This encodes CASGHKLGEGERNTEAFF.

The chain couples TRBV30 to TRBJ2-3; no clear D. With 2 bases removed from V and 6 bases from J, the gap between germline ends came to 21 bases. Germline CDR1 reads GTSNPN; CDR2 reads SVGIG (reference sequence). The CDR3 is 16 residues long. The CDR3 DNA reads TGTGCCTGGAGTCTCCCCCTAGAGCAGCATGGGGATACGCAGTATTTT. Amino acid sequence: CAWSLPLEQHGDTQYF.

This chain connects TRBV27 to TRBJ2-1; D is perhaps TRBD2 (7 bases). The CDR3 length is 17 residues. With 2 bases removed from V and 6 bases from J, the gap between germline ends came to 20 bases. Per the germline V gene, CDR1 is MNHEY and CDR2 is SMNVEV (reference sequence). In DNA, the CDR3 is TGTGCCAGCAGTTTAGTTTTTCGGGGGGCATCCGGCAATGAGCAGTTCTTC. Translated: CASSLVFRGASGNEQFF.

This clone was recorded once. The chain carries TRBV14 and TRBJ2-6, with TRBD1 matching 7 bases. Germline V gives CDR1 SGHDN, CDR2 FVKESK. The J segment lost 0 bases and the V segment lost 6 bases, leaving 8 bases of the junction unmatched. The CDR3 covers 17 residues. The CDR3 DNA is TGTGCCAGCAGACGGAGGACAGGAAGCTCTGGGGCCAACGTCCTGACTTTC. Amino acids: CASRRRTGSSGANVLTF.

The genes are TRBV21-1 and TRBJ2-7; the D segment call TRBD1 is taken from the table without a DNA check. TRBV21-1 is shown as a pseudogene. This CDR3 has 16 residues. The DNA of the CDR3 is TGTGCCAGCCCGCTTACCGGGACAGGGGGGGCCTACGAGCAGTACTTC. This gives the protein CASPLTGTGGAYEQYF.

The rearrangement joins TRBV14 to TRBJ2-7, with D unresolved. The germline V gene has CDR1 SGHDN and CDR2 FVKESK. CDR3 length: 14 amino acids. V was trimmed by 1 base and J by 6 bases, leaving 13 bases between them. The CDR3 DNA reads as TGTGCCAGCAGCCAAGTGAGGCAGTGGTCCGAGCAGTACTTC. It is translated as CASSQVRQWSEQYF.

The V and J genes are TRBV5-6 and TRBJ1-6, with D unclear. The germline CDR1 and CDR2 sequences are SGHDT and YYEEEE. V shed 1 base and J shed 7 bases, with 9 bases lying between them. The CDR3 spans 14 residues. CDR3 nucleotide sequence: TGTGCCAGCAGCTTGATACAGAAAAATTCACCCCTCCACTTT. Its protein product is CASSLIQKNSPLHF.

The chain links TRBV25-1 to TRBJ1-1; D call uncertain. Germline lookup yields CDR1 MGHDK and CDR2 SYGVNS. The CDR3 totals 12 residues. Deletions cut 1 base from V and 7 bases from J, with 7 bases between. The CDR3 nucleotides read TGTGCCAGCAGTGAATTCTACGGTGAAGCTTTCTTT. Translation: CASSEFYGEAFF.